This T cell receptor beta chain is from a study of T-cell memory formation after mild COVID-19. The TCR alpha and TCR beta cDNA libraries, bearing sample barcodes and UMIs, were generated by 5'RACE using constant-segment primers. Via MiXCR, TCRdb re-called the 5' RACE reads, giving one row per CDR3 protein. The table lists about 290,000 distinct CDR3 sequences, about 16% of them singletons. Trimming cost V 0 bases and J 7 bases, with 11 bases left between them. CDR3 length: 14 residues. Germline CDR1 and CDR2: SGDLS and YYNGEE. The sequenced material came from PBMCs or a T cell subset sorted from them (not recorded which). This TCR was sampled from a man between 18 and 29 years old who had mild COVID-19 (a few samples of this study predate the infection). Cell type and time point are not known. The chain is built from TRBV9 and TRBJ2-1; perhaps TRBD1 as D (6 bases). The chain's CDR3 is CASSVEVQGNEQFF. CDR3 in DNA: TGTGCCAGCAGCGTAGAGGTCCAGGGGAATGAGCAGTTCTTC.